This record concerns one TCR beta chain sequence. This clone's antigen is unknown. No base qualities exist here, and no much larger clone lies one base off it. The data were taken from a study of control samples from healthy donors and cancer patients (dated by TCRdb to the early 2020s). Library preparation was by the immunoSEQ multiplex PCR assay. Sourced from immuneACCESS, this table was stored by TCRdb with only in-frame sequences that have V and J called. A share of the clones is absent; for the studies checked, an unresolved V gene accounts for under half, and the remainder has no known explanation. The sample has 400,000 to 450,000 clones on record, about nine tenths of them singletons. Jointly, the top ten make up around 6.4% of the sample. Sequencing used PBMCs. The TCR originated in a man between 40 and 49 years old with head and neck cancer.

CDR3 sequence: CASSRSGTGDNEQFF. The DNA sequence is TGTGCCAGCAGCCGGTCCGGGACAGGGGACAATGAGCAGTTCTTC. The chain is made from TRBV7-2 and TRBJ2-1, and 10 junctional nucleotides match TRBD1. Sequences SGHTA (CDR1) and FQGNSA (CDR2) are obtained from the germline V gene. Here V drops 5 bases and J drops 5 bases, and the junction holds 6 bases not matched to any gene. The CDR3 numbers 15 residues from cysteine through phenylalanine. The sequence is cut down to CDR3 DNA, 45 bases in frame from base 1.